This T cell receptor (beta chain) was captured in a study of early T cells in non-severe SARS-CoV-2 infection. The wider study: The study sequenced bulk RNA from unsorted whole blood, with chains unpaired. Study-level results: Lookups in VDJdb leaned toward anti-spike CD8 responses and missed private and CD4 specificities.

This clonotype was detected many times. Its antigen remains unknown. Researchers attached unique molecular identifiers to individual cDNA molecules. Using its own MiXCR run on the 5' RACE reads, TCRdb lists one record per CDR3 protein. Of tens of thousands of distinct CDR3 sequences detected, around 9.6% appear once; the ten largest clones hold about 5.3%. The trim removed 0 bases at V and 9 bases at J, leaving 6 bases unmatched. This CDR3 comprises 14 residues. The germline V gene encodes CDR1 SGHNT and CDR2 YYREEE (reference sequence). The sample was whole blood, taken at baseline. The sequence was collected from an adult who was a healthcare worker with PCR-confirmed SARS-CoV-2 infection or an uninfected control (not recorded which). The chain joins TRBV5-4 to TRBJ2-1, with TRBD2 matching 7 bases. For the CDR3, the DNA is TGTGCCAGCAGCTTGGATAGGCCGGGGGGTGAGCAGTTCTTC. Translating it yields CASSLDRPGGEQFF.